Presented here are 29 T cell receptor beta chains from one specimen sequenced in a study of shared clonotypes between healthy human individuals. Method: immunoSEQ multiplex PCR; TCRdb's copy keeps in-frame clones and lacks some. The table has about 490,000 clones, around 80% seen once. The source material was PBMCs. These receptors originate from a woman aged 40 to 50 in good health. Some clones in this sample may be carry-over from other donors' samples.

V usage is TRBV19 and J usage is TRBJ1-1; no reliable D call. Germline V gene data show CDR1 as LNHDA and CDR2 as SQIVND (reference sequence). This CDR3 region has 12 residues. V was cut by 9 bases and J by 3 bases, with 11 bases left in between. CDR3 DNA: TGTGCCAGCCTTGGGATGTACACTGAAGCTTTCTTT. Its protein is CASLGMYTEAFF.

The CDR3 is CASSYIRGRTEAFF. The DNA of the CDR3 is TGTGCCAGCAGCTACATCCGCGGTAGGACTGAAGCTTTCTTT. V is TRBV27 and J is TRBJ1-1; D ambiguous. Trimming pared 6 bases from V and 5 bases from J, leaving 16 bases between. The CDR3 is made up of 14 amino acids. The germline gives CDR1 MNHEY, CDR2 SMNVEV (reference sequence).

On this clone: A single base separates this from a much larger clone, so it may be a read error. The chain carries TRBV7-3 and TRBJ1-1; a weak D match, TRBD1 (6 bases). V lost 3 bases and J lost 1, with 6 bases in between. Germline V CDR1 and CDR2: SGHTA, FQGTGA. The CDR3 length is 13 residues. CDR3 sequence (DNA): TGTGCCAGCAGCTTCAGGGGGAACACTGAAGCTTTCTTT. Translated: CASSFRGNTEAFF.

CDR3 in DNA: TGTGCCAGCAGCGTAGGGGGCTTCTCCTACGAGCAGTACTTC. Translation gives CASSVGGFSYEQYF. The V and J genes are TRBV9 and TRBJ2-7; weak D call: TRBD1 (5 bases). The length of the CDR3 is 14 residues. Germline CDR1 SGDLS, CDR2 YYNGEE. Trimming left V 0 bases short and J 0 bases short, with 7 bases between.

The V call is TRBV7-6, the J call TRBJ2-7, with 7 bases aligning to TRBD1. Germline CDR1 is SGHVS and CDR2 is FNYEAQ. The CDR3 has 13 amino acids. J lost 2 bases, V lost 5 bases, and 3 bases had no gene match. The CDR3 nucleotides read TGTGCCAGCAGCAGGGACAGAGCCTACGAGCAGTACTTC. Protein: CASSRDRAYEQYF. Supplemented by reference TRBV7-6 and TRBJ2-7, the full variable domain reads GAGVSQSPRYKVTKRGQDVALRCDPISGHVSLYWYRQALGQGPEFLTYFNYEAQQDKSGLPNDRFSAERPEGSISTLTIQRTEQRDSAMYRCASSRDRAYEQYFGPGTRLTVT.

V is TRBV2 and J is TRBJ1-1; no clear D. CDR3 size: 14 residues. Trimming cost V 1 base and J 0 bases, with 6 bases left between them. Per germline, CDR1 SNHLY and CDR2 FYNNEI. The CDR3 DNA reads TGTGCCAGCAGTGAAGGTCGGGTGAACACTGAAGCTTTCTTT. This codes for CASSEGRVNTEAFF.

The CDR3 is CASSPRTSLETQYF. The CDR3 DNA reads TGTGCCAGTAGTCCGAGGACTAGCCTAGAGACCCAGTACTTC. The chain recombines TRBV19 with TRBJ2-5; 8 bases match TRBD2. Germline loops: CDR1 LNHDA, CDR2 SQIVND (reference sequence). V lost 5 bases to trimming and J lost 4 bases; unmatched junction nucleotides: 6. This CDR3 is 14 amino acids long.

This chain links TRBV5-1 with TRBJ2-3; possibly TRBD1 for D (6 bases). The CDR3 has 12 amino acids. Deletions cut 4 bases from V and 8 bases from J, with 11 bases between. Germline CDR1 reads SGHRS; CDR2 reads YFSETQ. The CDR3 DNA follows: TGCGCCAGCAGCATAAACAGGGTTACGCAGTATTTT. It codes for CASSINRVTQYF. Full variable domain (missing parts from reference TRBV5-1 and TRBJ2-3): KAGVTQTPRYLIKTRGQQVTLSCSPISGHRSVSWYQQTPGQGLQFLFEYFSETQRNKGNFPGRFSGRQFSNSRSEMNVSTLELGDSALYLCASSINRVTQYFGPGTRLTVL.

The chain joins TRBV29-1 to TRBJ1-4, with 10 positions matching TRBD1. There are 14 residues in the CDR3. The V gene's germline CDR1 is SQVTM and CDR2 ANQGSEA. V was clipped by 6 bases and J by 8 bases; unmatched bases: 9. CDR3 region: CSVLGTGVGEKLFF. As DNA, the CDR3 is TGCAGCGTCCTAGGGACAGGGGTGGGCGAAAAACTGTTTTTT.

The CDR3, as DNA: TGTGCCTGGAGTGGACAGTCTAACACTGAAGCTTTCTTT. Its protein product is CAWSGQSNTEAFF. The chain links TRBV30 to TRBJ1-1; possibly TRBD1 for D (5 bases). Germline V gene sequence: CDR1 GTSNPN, CDR2 SVGIG (reference sequence). V was cut by 1 base and J by 2 bases, with 8 bases left in between. CDR3 length equals 13 residues.

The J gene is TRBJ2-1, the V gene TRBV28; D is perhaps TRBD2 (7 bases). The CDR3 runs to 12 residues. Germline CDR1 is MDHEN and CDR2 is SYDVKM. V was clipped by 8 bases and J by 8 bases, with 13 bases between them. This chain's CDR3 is CASYAGAYEQFF. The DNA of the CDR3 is TGTGCCAGCTATGCGGGGGCGTATGAGCAGTTCTTC.

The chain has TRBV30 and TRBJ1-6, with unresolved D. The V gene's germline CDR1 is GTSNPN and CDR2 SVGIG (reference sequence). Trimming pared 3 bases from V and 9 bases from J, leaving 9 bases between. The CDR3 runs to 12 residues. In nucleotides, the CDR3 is TGTGCCTGGAGCGACGCCGGTTCACCCCTCCACTTT. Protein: CAWSDAGSPLHF.

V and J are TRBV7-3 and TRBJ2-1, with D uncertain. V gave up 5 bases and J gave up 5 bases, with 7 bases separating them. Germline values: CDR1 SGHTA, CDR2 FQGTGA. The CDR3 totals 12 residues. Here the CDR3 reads CASSLPNNEQFF. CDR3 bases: TGTGCCAGCAGCCTGCCAAACAATGAGCAGTTCTTC.

The CDR3 coding sequence is TGTGCCTGGAGTAGGGGGCCTACCCCAAACACCGGGGAGCTGTTTTTT. This encodes CAWSRGPTPNTGELFF. V is TRBV30 and J is TRBJ2-2; 7 bases align to TRBD1. The CDR3 is 16 amino acids. In germline, CDR1 is GTSNPN, CDR2 SVGIG (reference sequence). J lost 2 bases, V lost 2 bases, and 8 bases had no gene match.

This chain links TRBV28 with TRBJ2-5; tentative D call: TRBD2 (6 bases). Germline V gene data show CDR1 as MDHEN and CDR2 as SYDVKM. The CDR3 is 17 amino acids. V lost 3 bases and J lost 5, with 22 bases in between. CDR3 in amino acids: CASSFRHSAGTWETQYF. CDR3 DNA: TGTGCCAGCAGTTTCCGGCACTCGGCGGGGACTTGGGAGACCCAGTACTTC.

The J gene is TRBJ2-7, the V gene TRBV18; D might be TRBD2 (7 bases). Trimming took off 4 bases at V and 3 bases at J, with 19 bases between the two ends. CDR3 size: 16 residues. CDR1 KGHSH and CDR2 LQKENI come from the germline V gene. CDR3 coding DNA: TGTGCCAGCTCACTACGCGGGGGCACCTCTTACTACGAGCAGTACTTC. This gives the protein CASSLRGGTSYYEQYF.

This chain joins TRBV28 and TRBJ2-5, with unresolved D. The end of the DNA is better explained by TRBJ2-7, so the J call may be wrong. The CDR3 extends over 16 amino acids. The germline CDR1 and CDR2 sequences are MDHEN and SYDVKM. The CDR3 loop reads CASSFSLSVSSYEQYF. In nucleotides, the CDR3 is TGTGCCAGCAGTTTTTCCCTCAGTGTGAGCTCCTACGAGCAGTACTTC.

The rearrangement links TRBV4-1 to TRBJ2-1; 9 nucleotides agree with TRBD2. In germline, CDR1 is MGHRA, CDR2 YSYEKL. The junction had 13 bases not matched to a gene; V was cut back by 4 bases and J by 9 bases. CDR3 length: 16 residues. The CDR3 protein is CASSLREVAGVGEQFF. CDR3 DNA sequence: TGCGCCAGCAGCCTTCGGGAGGTAGCGGGAGTTGGTGAGCAGTTCTTC.

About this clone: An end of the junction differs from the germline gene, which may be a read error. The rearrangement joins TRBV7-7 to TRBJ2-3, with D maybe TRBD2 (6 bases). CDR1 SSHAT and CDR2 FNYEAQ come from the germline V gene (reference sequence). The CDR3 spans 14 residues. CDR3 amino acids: CASSLGGGADTQYF. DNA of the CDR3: TGTGCTAGCAGCTTGGGGGGAGGCGCAGATACGCAGTATTTT.

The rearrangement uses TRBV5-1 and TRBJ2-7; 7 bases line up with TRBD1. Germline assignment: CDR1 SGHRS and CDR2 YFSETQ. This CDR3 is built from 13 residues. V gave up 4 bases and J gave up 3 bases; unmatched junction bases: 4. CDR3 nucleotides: TGCGCCAGCAGCAGGGGACAGAACTACGAGCAGTACTTC. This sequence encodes CASSRGQNYEQYF. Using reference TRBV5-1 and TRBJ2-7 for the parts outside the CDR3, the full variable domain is KAGVTQTPRYLIKTRGQQVTLSCSPISGHRSVSWYQQTPGQGLQFLFEYFSETQRNKGNFPGRFSGRQFSNSRSEMNVSTLELGDSALYLCASSRGQNYEQYFGPGTRLTVT.

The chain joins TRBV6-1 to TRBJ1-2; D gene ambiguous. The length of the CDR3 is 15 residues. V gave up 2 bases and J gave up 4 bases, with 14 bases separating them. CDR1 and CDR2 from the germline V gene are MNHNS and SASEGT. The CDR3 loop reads CASSEIGRGSYGYTF. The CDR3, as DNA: TGTGCCAGCAGTGAAATAGGGCGGGGAAGCTATGGCTACACCTTC.

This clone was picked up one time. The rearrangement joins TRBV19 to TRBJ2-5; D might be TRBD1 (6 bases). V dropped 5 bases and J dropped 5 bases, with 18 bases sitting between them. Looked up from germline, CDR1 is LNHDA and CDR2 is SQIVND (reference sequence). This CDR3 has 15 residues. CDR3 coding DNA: TGTGCCAGTAGTCCTAACGACTTGAGGGGGGAGACCCAGTACTTC. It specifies CASSPNDLRGETQYF.

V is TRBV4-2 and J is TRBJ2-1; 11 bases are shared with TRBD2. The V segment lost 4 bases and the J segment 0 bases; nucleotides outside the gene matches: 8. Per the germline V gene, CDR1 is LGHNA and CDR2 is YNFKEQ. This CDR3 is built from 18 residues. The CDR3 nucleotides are TGTGCCAGCAGCCGATCGCACACTAGCGGGAGCTCCTACAATGAGCAGTTCTTC. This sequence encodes CASSRSHTSGSSYNEQFF.

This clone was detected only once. CDR3 sequence: CASSFGQGDGYTF. CDR3 DNA sequence: TGTGCCAGCAGTTTCGGACAGGGGGACGGCTACACCTTC. The gene calls are TRBV27 and TRBJ1-2, with TRBD1 identical over 10 bases. Unmatched junction bases numbered 3, after V lost 3 bases and J lost 8 bases. This CDR3 is built from 13 residues. Germline CDR1 is MNHEY and CDR2 is SMNVEV (reference sequence).

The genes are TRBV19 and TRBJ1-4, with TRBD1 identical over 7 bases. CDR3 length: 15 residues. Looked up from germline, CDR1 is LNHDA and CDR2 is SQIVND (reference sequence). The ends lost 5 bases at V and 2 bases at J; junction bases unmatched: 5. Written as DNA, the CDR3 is TGTGCCAGTAGTTTACAGGGGAAGACTAATGAAAAACTGTTTTTT. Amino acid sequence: CASSLQGKTNEKLFF.

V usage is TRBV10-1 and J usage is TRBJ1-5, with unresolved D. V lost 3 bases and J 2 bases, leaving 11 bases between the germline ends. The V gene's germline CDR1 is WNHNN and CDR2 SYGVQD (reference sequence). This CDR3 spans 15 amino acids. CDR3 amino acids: CASSDSPGRNQPQHF. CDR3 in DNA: TGCGCCAGCAGTGATTCCCCGGGCCGCAATCAGCCCCAGCATTTT.

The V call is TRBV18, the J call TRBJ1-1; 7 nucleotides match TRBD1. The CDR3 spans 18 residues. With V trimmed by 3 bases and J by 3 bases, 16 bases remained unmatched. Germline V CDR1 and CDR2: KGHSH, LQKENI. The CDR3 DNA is TGTGCCAGCTCACCCCTGCTCGATTCAAGGGGGCCTGACACTGAAGCTTTCTTT. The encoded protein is CASSPLLDSRGPDTEAFF. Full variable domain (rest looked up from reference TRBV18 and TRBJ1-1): NAGVMQNPRHLVRRRGQEARLRCSPMKGHSHVYWYRQLPEEGLKFMVYLQKENIIDESGMPKERFSAEFPKEGPSILRIQQVVRGDSAAYFCASSPLLDSRGPDTEAFFGQGTRLTVV.

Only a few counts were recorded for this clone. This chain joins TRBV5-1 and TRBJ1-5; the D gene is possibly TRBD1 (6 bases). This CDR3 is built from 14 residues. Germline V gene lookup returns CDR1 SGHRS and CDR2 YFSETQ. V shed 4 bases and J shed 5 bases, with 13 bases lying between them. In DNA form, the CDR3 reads TGCGCCAGCAGCCTACAGGGAGGGCATCAGCCCCAGCATTTT. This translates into CASSLQGGHQPQHF.

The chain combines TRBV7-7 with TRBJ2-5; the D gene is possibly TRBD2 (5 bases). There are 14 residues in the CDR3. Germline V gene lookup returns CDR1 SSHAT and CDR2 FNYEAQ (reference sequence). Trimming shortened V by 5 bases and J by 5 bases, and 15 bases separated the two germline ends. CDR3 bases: TGTGCCAGCAGCGCCTCAACTAGTTCGGAGACCCAGTACTTC. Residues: CASSASTSSETQYF. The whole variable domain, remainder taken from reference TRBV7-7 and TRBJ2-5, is GAGVSQSPRYKVTKRGQDVTLRCDPISSHATLYWYQQALGQGPEFLTYFNYEAQPDKSGLPSDRFSAERPEGSISTLTIQRTEQRDSAMYRCASSASTSSETQYFGPGTRLLVL.